This entry describes one TCR beta chain. Its antigen is unidentified. There are 14 residues in the CDR3. V was shortened by 11 bases and J by 0 bases, with 14 bases between the two germline ends. Germline-derived CDR1 and CDR2 are ENHRY and SYGVKD. These data come from a study of metastatic and nonmetastatic thyroid tumors. Study summary: Malignant and benign thyroid patients had repertoires compared in peripheral blood and tumor or nodule tissue. Overall study findings and caveats: Malignant thyroid tumors reportedly exceeded benign nodules significantly in TCR beta diversity, with the difference appearing in blood and tumor.

Original data processing: Construction of a distant-metastasis classifier for papillary thyroid cancer relied on CDR3 differences across clinicopathological groups. TCRdb reprocessed the PCR reads using MiXCR. These V and J calls originate from TCRdb's pipeline instead of the authors' own analysis. The sample yields 3,000 to 4,500 clones, roughly 37% seen once. All patients were untreated before thyroid surgery. The source material was tumor tissue. This chain connects TRBV10-3 to TRBJ1-5; D remains ambiguous. This TCR came from a male donor with papillary thyroid cancer or a benign thyroid nodule (not recorded which). Some clones in this sample may be carry-over from other donors' samples. DNA for the CDR3: TGTGCCTCAGATACAGCCGATAGCAATCAGCCCCAGCATTTT. This encodes CASDTADSNQPQHF.